A selection of T cell receptor beta chains follows, all from one sample in a study of lymphopenia after photon versus proton radiotherapy. Sequencing was performed with immunoSEQ multiplex PCR; in TCRdb, only in-frame clones are kept and a portion is missing. In the table there are tens of thousands of clones, about four fifths of which are singletons. Sequencing was performed on peripheral blood, taken from a patient treated with photon-based radiotherapy. All receptors derive from a woman aged 50 to 65 with pancreatic cancer. Each CDR3 is given with its conserved first and last residue.

j_gene,v_gene,CDR3aa
TRBJ1-1,TRBV6-5,CASSPGRPNTEAFF
TRBJ1-2,TRBV4-3,CASSQDVGSSPNYGYTF
TRBJ2-7,TRBV29-1,CSVEQGYEQYF
TRBJ1-1,TRBV20-1,CSETGFSATFF
TRBJ2-7,TRBV5-1,CASSLAGTSGYEQYF
TRBJ1-4,TRBV28,CASRTRDSRVEKLFF
TRBJ2-3,TRBV27,CASSLQASLGANTQYF
TRBJ2-7,TRBV7-6,CASSPGTGGFYEQYF
TRBJ2-1,TRBV9,CASSVSPGSGRSSYNEQFF
TRBJ2-1,TRBV28,CASTFTPSGENSYNEQFF